The following is a T cell receptor (beta chain) sequence with its context. Its specificity is unknown. Produced via immunoSEQ multiplex PCR; TCRdb's table is partial and in-frame only. The repertoire holds about 130,000 clones, with 70% to 90% as singletons. The CDR3 loop spans 14 amino acids. V dropped 0 bases and J dropped 0 bases, with 6 bases sitting between them. From germline, CDR1 is LGHNA and CDR2 YSLEER. The data derive from a study of T cell responses to AZD1222 COVID-19 vaccine. Study-wide results and caveats: Clonal diversity was possibly underestimated, and white British individuals and females predominated among donors.

V and J are TRBV4-3 and TRBJ2-7; no definite D call. The receptor was derived from an adult in good health. The sequences come from peripheral blood, collected on day 0 of AZD1222 vaccination. The CDR3 DNA reads as TGCGCCAGCAGCCAAGATACGGTCTCCTACGAGCAGTACTTC. Encoded protein: CASSQDTVSYEQYF.